This T cell receptor (beta chain) is from a study of T cell responses to AZD1222 COVID-19 vaccine (dated by TCRdb to the early 2020s). For the wider study: TCR sequencing was performed for some 250 trial participants, of whom about 210 were given two doses of AZD1222 and 26 were given two doses of MenACWY control vaccine. Trial participants were enrolled by age into 18-55, 56-69 and 70-plus year subgroups, with around 150, 28 and 57 TCR-sequenced participants respectively.

The CDR3 regions of human TCRbeta chains were analyzed by immunosequencing. In the paper's pipeline: TCRs in the repertoires were compared against a reference library of SARS-CoV-2-specific TCRs that had been generated with the MIRA antigen-specificity platform. Breadth meant the fraction of unique TCRs that were SARS-CoV-2-associated, whereas depth meant the fraction of total T cells that were SARS-CoV-2-associated. Each spike-specific TCR was assigned to its reactive spike region and to a CD4 or CD8 class using the MIRA data. Log10-transformed breadth and depth values were compared by one-way ANOVA with Sidak's multiple comparisons tests. What TCRdb holds here is the immuneACCESS table cut down to in-frame rearrangements. Part of the clones is not present; checked against another copy, under half of the missing clones reflect an unresolved V gene, and the others are unexplained. That table gives V, J and clone size, and the DNA gave D and trimming. The sample table holds some 39,000 clones, of which less than 95% were seen once. The ten largest clones capture roughly two fifths of the sample.

In light of the paper, this sample's time point label describes: about 28 days (+/-7) after the second vaccine dose. AZD1222 recipients whose second dose came at about 4 weeks and those whose second dose came at about 12 weeks were combined into one group, since spike-specific TCR depth and breadth did not differ between the two schedules. Vaccinee samples came from UK trials COV001 and COV002, including a single-blind randomized controlled phase 2/3 trial of AZD1222 (ChAdOx1 nCoV-19) in healthy adults. For TCRbeta chain sequencing, PBMC samples were collected from trial participants at day 0 and at day 28 after the second dose. Overall study outcomes, separate from this receptor: Conclusions about previously exposed vaccinees were limited because only six or seven AZD1222 recipients were SARS-CoV-2 seropositive at baseline. CD4 TCRs associated with the vaccine covered the entire spike protein, and the dominant responses were in regions 160-218 and 743-854. A significant rise in spike-specific TCR breadth and depth was observed after two AZD1222 doses relative to day 0 and relative to MenACWY recipients. No day 14 peak-response samples were available, so repertoires were characterized only after the peak T cell response. The 56-69-year group was small, and its depth increase did not reach significance, likely because of low power. Most participants were white British and females outnumbered males, and the authors suggested that clonal diversity may have been underestimated. Epitopes outside the regions mutated in the B.1.351 and B.1.1.7 variants were reportedly recognized by nearly half of the unique spike-specific TCRs.

The CDR3 measures 13 amino acids from cysteine to phenylalanine. The retained sequence is limited to the CDR3, 39 bases, with the frame set at the first base. CDR1 is given as SGHNT and CDR2 as YYREEE, both from the germline V gene (reference sequence). V is shortened by 1 base, J by 7 bases, and the region joining them spans 10 bases. Regarding this clone: Its antigen specificity is not known. Qualities for individual bases were not recorded, and no much larger clone is one base off.

The specimen was peripheral blood, collected 28 days after the second AZD1222 dose. The receptor's source is an adult who received the AZD1222 COVID-19 vaccine. The sequence is built from TRBV5-4 and TRBJ2-3; tentative D gene TRBD1, with 5 bases matching. The CDR3: CASSLTGMNTQYF. The base sequence is TGTGCCAGCAGCTTGACAGGAATGAATACGCAGTATTTT.